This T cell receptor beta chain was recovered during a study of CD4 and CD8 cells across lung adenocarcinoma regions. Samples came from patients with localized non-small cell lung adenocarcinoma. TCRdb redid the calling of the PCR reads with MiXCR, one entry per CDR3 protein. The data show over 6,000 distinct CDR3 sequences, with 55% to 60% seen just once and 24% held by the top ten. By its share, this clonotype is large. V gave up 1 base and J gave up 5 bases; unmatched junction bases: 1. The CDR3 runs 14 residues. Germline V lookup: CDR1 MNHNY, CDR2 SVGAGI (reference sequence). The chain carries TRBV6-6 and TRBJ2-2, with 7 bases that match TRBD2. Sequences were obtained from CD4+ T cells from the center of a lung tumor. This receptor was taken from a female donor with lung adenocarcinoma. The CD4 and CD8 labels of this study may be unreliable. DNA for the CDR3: TGTGCCAGCAGTTACTGGGGGGGAACCGGGGAGCTGTTTTTT. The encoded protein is CASSYWGGTGELFF.